One sample yielded the 8 T cell receptor beta chains listed below, sequenced in a study of cytomegalovirus exposure and HLA in healthy donors. In the PCR, 60 Vbeta and 13 Jbeta primers were used. Sequenced by immunoSEQ multiplex PCR; TCRdb stores in-frame clones only, minus some. The sample includes about 190,000 clones, almost 75% of them seen just once. Material: PBMCs. These receptors originate from a woman aged 30 to 39 in good health and CMV-seropositive.

V is TRBV28 and J is TRBJ2-7; perhaps TRBD2 as D (7 bases). The CDR3 covers 15 residues. Looked up from germline, CDR1 is MDHEN and CDR2 is SYDVKM. Trimming shortened V by 5 bases and J by 4 bases, and 18 bases separated the two germline ends. The CDR3 DNA reads TGTGCCAGCAGTACGGGGAGGGGGAGTAAGTACGAGCAGTACTTC. Its protein product is CASSTGRGSKYEQYF.

The chain joins TRBV5-4 to TRBJ2-3, with TRBD2 matching 11 bases. V gave up 2 bases and J gave up 4 bases; unmatched junction bases: 0. This CDR3 is built from 14 residues. Germline V gives CDR1 SGHNT, CDR2 YYREEE (reference sequence). The CDR3 is CASSFSGRADTQYF. The DNA for the CDR3 is TGTGCCAGCAGCTTTAGCGGGAGGGCAGATACGCAGTATTTT.

This chain uses TRBV11-2 with TRBJ2-1; D might be TRBD2 (6 bases). V gave up 5 bases and J gave up 5 bases, with 16 bases separating them. Germline V gene data show CDR1 as SGHAT and CDR2 as FQNNGV. This CDR3 region has 15 residues. This CDR3 reads CASSPPFLADNEQFF. CDR3 nucleotides: TGTGCCAGCAGCCCACCCTTCTTAGCGGACAATGAGCAGTTCTTC.

V is TRBV4-1 and J is TRBJ1-2; D might be TRBD1 (5 bases). Between the trimmed V and J ends, which lost 7 bases and 2 bases, there was a span of 20 bases. Looked up from germline, CDR1 is MGHRA and CDR2 is YSYEKL. The CDR3 is 16 residues long. The DNA for the CDR3 is TGCGCCAGCACCCCTGACTCGGCGGGGGGGAACTATGGCTACACCTTC. It encodes CASTPDSAGGNYGYTF.

V is TRBV6-1 and J is TRBJ1-5; 7 bases map to TRBD1. This CDR3 has 15 residues. The trim removed 5 bases at V and 2 bases at J, leaving 6 bases unmatched. CDR1 and CDR2 (germline): MNHNS, SASEGT. The CDR3 sequence: CASSSGTDGNQPQHF. As DNA, the CDR3 is TGTGCCAGCAGTTCCGGGACAGACGGCAATCAGCCCCAGCATTTT.

This clone was observed once. The chain joins TRBV6-5 to TRBJ1-2, with 9 bases matching TRBD1. CDR3 size: 15 residues. The V gene end was trimmed by 6 bases and the J gene end by 4 bases; junction bases not matched to a gene: 9. CDR1 and CDR2 (germline): MNHEY, SVGAGI. This chain's CDR3 is CASSPTGGWGYGYTF. In DNA, the CDR3 is TGTGCCAGCAGCCCCACAGGGGGCTGGGGCTATGGCTACACCTTC.

The chain is built from TRBV11-2 and TRBJ2-2; D possibly corresponds to TRBD1 (5 bases). Germline-derived CDR1 and CDR2 are SGHAT and FQNNGV. Trimming took 0 bases from V and 5 from J, leaving 13 bases between them. The CDR3 spans 16 residues. Here the CDR3 reads CASSLDWQGGTGELFF. The CDR3 DNA reads as TGTGCCAGCAGCTTAGATTGGCAGGGTGGAACCGGGGAGCTGTTTTTT.

The chain combines TRBV6-1 with TRBJ1-1, with 7 bases lining up with TRBD1. V was clipped by 6 bases and J by 11 bases; unmatched bases: 3. CDR1 is MNHNS and CDR2 is SASEGT in the germline V gene. CDR3 size: 10 residues. The CDR3 DNA is TGTGCCAGCAGCTTGACAGGGGCTTTCTTT. Its translation is CASSLTGAFF.